This T cell receptor (beta chain) was captured by sequencing in a study of blood T cell repertoires in COVID-19. Authors' processing steps: Quantification of nucleated cells was approximated via reference gene primer amplification. The repertoire was sequenced with immunoSEQ multiplex PCR; TCRdb's copy has only in-frame clones and lacks some. Clone size and V and J calls were adopted from that table, with D and trimming inferred from the DNA. The sample lists about 43,000 clones; 70% to 85% were seen once. Germline V gene lookup returns CDR1 PRHDT and CDR2 FYEKMQ (reference sequence). Trimming removed 3 bases from V and 5 bases from J, with 7 bases in between. The CDR3 sequence is 13 residues long.

The sequence was collected from a woman aged 60-70 years with acute or convalescent COVID-19. The V gene is TRBV13, the J gene TRBJ2-2; the D is unclear. The sequencing sample was made of peripheral blood. The CDR3 loop is CASSFGRTGELFF. DNA for the CDR3: TGTGCCAGCAGCTTTGGTCGGACCGGGGAGCTGTTTTTT. The full variable domain, completed using reference TRBV13 and TRBJ2-2, is AAGVIQSPRHLIKEKRETATLKCYPIPRHDTVYWYQQGPGQDPQFLISFYEKMQSDKGSIPDRFSAQQFSDYHSELNMSSLELGDSALYFCASSFGRTGELFFGEGSRLTVL.